This T cell receptor beta chain was retrieved from a study of blood T cell repertoires in COVID-19. Generated by immunoSEQ multiplex PCR, the TCRdb table keeps only in-frame clones and is missing some. The repertoire includes approximately 190,000 clones, 88% of them detected once, and under 6.5% sits in the top ten. Germline CDR1 reads SGHDT; CDR2 reads YYEEEE. The CDR3 runs 16 residues. The V and J ends lost 3 bases and 4 bases respectively, with 19 bases between them. J is TRBJ1-2 and V is TRBV5-6, with D possibly matching TRBD1 (6 bases). The sequenced sample was peripheral blood. The receptor was isolated from a man in his forties with active or convalescent COVID-19. The DNA for the CDR3 is TGTGCCAGCAGCTCCCTCGACAGGCTGGAAGGCTATGGCTACACCTTC. Translating it yields CASSSLDRLEGYGYTF.